These 29 T cell receptor beta chains came from one sample sequenced in a study of cytomegalovirus exposure and HLA in healthy donors. PCR employed 60 Vbeta and 13 Jbeta primers. Repertoires were generated with immunoSEQ multiplex PCR, while TCRdb's copy carries only in-frame clones and drops some. The sample carries under 200,000 clones, roughly 78% recorded once. Material for sequencing was PBMCs. Receptors originate from a woman between 40 and 50 years old in good health and CMV-seronegative.

J is TRBJ2-5 and V is TRBV9, with 9 bases lining up with TRBD2. V lost 0 bases, J lost 5 bases, and 2 bases stayed unmatched. CDR3 length equals 14 residues. Germline CDR1 is SGDLS and CDR2 is YYNGEE. CDR3 in amino acids: CASSVVRGGETQYF. The CDR3 DNA reads as TGTGCCAGCAGCGTAGTGCGGGGGGGCGAGACCCAGTACTTC.

The gene calls are TRBV19 and TRBJ2-5; 9 bases match TRBD2. Germline CDR1 and CDR2: LNHDA and SQIVND (reference sequence). J was trimmed by 10 bases and V by 6 bases; bases with no gene match: 15. The CDR3 contains 15 residues. CDR3 in amino acids: CASREEAGGPGIQYF. The CDR3 DNA sequence: TGTGCCAGTAGAGAAGAAGCGGGGGGACCTGGCATCCAGTACTTC.

The chain carries TRBV7-9 and TRBJ2-3, with D possibly being TRBD1 (6 bases). V was cut by 5 bases and J by 2 bases, with 17 bases left in between. From germline, CDR1 is SEHNR and CDR2 FQNEAQ (reference sequence). There are 16 residues in the CDR3. CDR3 amino acids: CASSRTGFADTDTQYF. CDR3 sequence (DNA): TGTGCCAGCAGCCGAACAGGGTTTGCGGACACAGATACGCAGTATTTT.

V is TRBV6-5 and J is TRBJ1-5; D remains unclear. The V and J ends lost 5 bases and 0 bases respectively, with 11 bases between them. The CDR3 is made up of 15 amino acids. Germline assignment: CDR1 MNHEY and CDR2 SVGAGI. CDR3 DNA: TGTGCCAGCAGTCGAGCAGGACTTAGCAATCAGCCCCAGCATTTT. This sequence encodes CASSRAGLSNQPQHF.

The chain joins TRBV9 to TRBJ2-3; 10 positions match TRBD2. Per germline, CDR1 SGDLS and CDR2 YYNGEE. This CDR3 is built from 16 residues. J lost 5 bases, V lost 0 bases, and 6 bases had no gene match. The CDR3 nucleotides are TGTGCCAGCAGCGTAGATACTAGCGGGGTAAAAGATACGCAGTATTTT. Amino acid sequence: CASSVDTSGVKDTQYF.

V is TRBV30 and J is TRBJ1-1; D remains ambiguous. The CDR3 totals 13 residues. Per the germline V gene, CDR1 is GTSNPN and CDR2 is SVGIG (reference sequence). V lost 0 bases and J lost 3, with 8 bases in between. CDR3 sequence reads: CAWSVSGDTEAFF. The CDR3 bases are TGTGCCTGGAGTGTATCCGGGGACACTGAAGCTTTCTTT.

V and J are TRBV29-1 and TRBJ2-7, with D possibly being TRBD2 (6 bases). CDR1 and CDR2 from the germline V gene are SQVTM and ANQGSEA. V was trimmed by 0 bases and J by 5 bases, leaving 14 bases between them. CDR3 length equals 14 residues. The CDR3 protein is CSVEEGGIGDEQYF. In DNA form, the CDR3 reads TGCAGCGTTGAAGAGGGGGGAATCGGCGACGAGCAGTACTTC.

This clone was seen more than once but under ten times. J is TRBJ2-1 and V is TRBV2; D is unclear. Trimming took 3 bases from V and 7 from J, leaving 16 bases between them. CDR1 SNHLY and CDR2 FYNNEI come from the germline V gene. The CDR3 is 15 amino acids. DNA for the CDR3: TGTGCCAGCAGTGAGGAGAGCGTAACGGTGAATGAGCAGTTCTTC. Translation: CASSEESVTVNEQFF.

V gene TRBV5-1 combines with J gene TRBJ2-3; 9 nucleotides line up with TRBD2. The CDR3 totals 18 residues. CDR1 SGHRS and CDR2 YFSETQ come from the germline V gene. Trimming removed 2 bases from V and 1 base from J; junction bases left unmatched: 11. The CDR3 loop is CASSFTLLASGGTDTQYF. The CDR3 region has the DNA TGCGCCAGCAGCTTCACCCTTTTGGCTAGCGGGGGCACAGATACGCAGTATTTT.

The chain joins TRBV13 to TRBJ2-3; D is possibly TRBD1 (5 bases). The CDR3 is made up of 16 amino acids. Germline CDR1 is PRHDT and CDR2 is FYEKMQ (reference sequence). V shed 0 bases and J shed 1 base, with 11 bases lying between them. The CDR3 is CASSLGGKGRTDTQYF. For the CDR3, the DNA is TGTGCCAGCAGCTTAGGAGGGAAGGGGCGCACAGATACGCAGTATTTT.

The chain is built from TRBV7-9 and TRBJ1-2, with 7 bases that match TRBD1. J gave up 6 bases and V 3 bases, and 10 bases lay outside the gene matches. Germline CDR1 reads SEHNR; CDR2 reads FQNEAQ (reference sequence). This CDR3 has 15 amino acids. The CDR3 spells CASSFRQGGSDGYTF. CDR3 in DNA: TGTGCCAGCAGCTTTCGACAGGGTGGGTCGGATGGCTACACCTTC.

This clone is a singleton in its sample. The rearrangement uses TRBV9 and TRBJ2-7, with D possibly TRBD2 on 6 matching bases. This CDR3 is 14 amino acids long. Between the trimmed V and J ends, which lost 4 bases and 4 bases, there was a span of 15 bases. Germline V gives CDR1 SGDLS, CDR2 YYNGEE. The CDR3 sequence is CASSPGGDGYEQYF. The CDR3 DNA is TGTGCCAGCAGCCCAGGAGGGGACGGTTACGAGCAGTACTTC.

The chain uses TRBV5-1 and TRBJ2-1, with TRBD2 matching over 10 bases. The CDR3 contains 16 residues. CDR1 SGHRS and CDR2 YFSETQ come from the germline V gene. The J segment lost 0 bases and the V segment lost 2 bases, leaving 2 bases of the junction unmatched. The DNA for the CDR3 is TGCGCCAGCAGCTTAGCGGGAGGGAGCTCCTACAATGAGCAGTTCTTC. Its translation is CASSLAGGSSYNEQFF.

The chain employs TRBV5-4 and TRBJ2-5; 14 positions agree with TRBD2. V lost 4 bases, J lost 5 bases, and 10 bases stayed unmatched. The length of the CDR3 is 17 residues. The germline V gene has CDR1 SGHNT and CDR2 YYREEE (reference sequence). Written as DNA, the CDR3 is TGTGCCAGCAGCCCAACGGGACTAGCGGGGGCCGGGGAGACCCAGTACTTC. Protein sequence: CASSPTGLAGAGETQYF.

The chain employs TRBV19 and TRBJ2-7, with 7 bases lining up with TRBD1. Germline V lookup: CDR1 LNHDA, CDR2 SQIVND (reference sequence). This CDR3 is 14 amino acids long. The J segment lost 7 bases and the V segment lost 0 bases, leaving 6 bases of the junction unmatched. The CDR3 spells CASSIEGDRREQYF. CDR3 coding DNA: TGTGCCAGTAGTATAGAGGGGGACAGAAGGGAGCAGTACTTC.

Only a few counts were recorded for this clone. The V gene is TRBV4-3, the J gene TRBJ2-5, with a tentative D call TRBD1 (5 bases). V lost 2 bases and J lost 5, with 12 bases in between. This CDR3 comprises 14 residues. Germline V gives CDR1 LGHNA, CDR2 YSLEER. In DNA, the CDR3 is TGCGCCAGCAGCCAAATTGGTGGGGCCGAGACCCAGTACTTC. Its translation: CASSQIGGAETQYF.

This rearrangement joins TRBV7-3 to TRBJ1-6; tentatively, D is TRBD1 (5 bases). Trimming shortened V by 1 base and J by 10 bases, and 14 bases separated the two germline ends. Germline lookup yields CDR1 SGHTA and CDR2 FQGTGA. The CDR3 sequence is 15 residues long. CDR3 nucleotides: TGTGCCAGCAGCTTAAGGGGGGGTGGCAAATCACCCCTCCACTTT. Its translation is CASSLRGGGKSPLHF.

This chain joins TRBV29-1 and TRBJ1-1; 12 bases match TRBD1. This CDR3 is 15 amino acids long. The V segment lost 6 bases and the J segment 1 base; nucleotides outside the gene matches: 6. The germline gives CDR1 SQVTM, CDR2 ANQGSEA. The CDR3 DNA follows: TGCAGCGTCGCGGGACAGGGGGCCCCGAACACTGAAGCTTTCTTT. Translating it yields CSVAGQGAPNTEAFF.

This chain uses TRBV9 with TRBJ2-1, with 12 bases fitting TRBD2. Germline values: CDR1 SGDLS, CDR2 YYNGEE. The CDR3 consists of 16 residues. With V trimmed by 4 bases and J by 2 bases, 4 bases remained unmatched. The CDR3: CASSSRTSGAYNEQFF. The CDR3 DNA is TGTGCCAGCAGCTCTAGGACTAGCGGGGCCTACAATGAGCAGTTCTTC.

This chain links TRBV20-1 with TRBJ2-3; the D is unclear. V lost 6 bases, J lost 6 bases, and 10 bases lay in between. The CDR3 length is 11 residues. The germline CDR1 and CDR2 sequences are DFQATT and SNEGSKA (reference sequence). CDR3 sequence (DNA): TGCAGTGCCCCGGTACAGGATACGCAGTATTTT. Its translation: CSAPVQDTQYF.

The V call is TRBV18, the J call TRBJ1-3; TRBD1 matches 9 bases. The germline gives CDR1 KGHSH, CDR2 LQKENI. With V trimmed by 3 bases and J by 2 bases, 11 bases remained unmatched. The CDR3 length is 18 residues. CDR3 sequence reads: CASSPPGTGMPAGNTIYF. The DNA for the CDR3 is TGTGCCAGCTCACCTCCCGGGACAGGGATGCCAGCTGGAAACACCATATATTTT.

The chain employs TRBV5-1 and TRBJ1-1; maybe TRBD1 (5 bases). Germline V gene sequence: CDR1 SGHRS, CDR2 YFSETQ. Trimming removed 9 bases at V and 0 bases at J, with 21 bases between. This CDR3 is 16 amino acids long. In DNA, the CDR3 is TGCGCCAACGCCTTATGGCAGGGCCTTCTGAACACTGAAGCTTTCTTT. Encoded protein: CANALWQGLLNTEAFF.

CDR3 protein: CASSYAGTQHGYTF. As DNA, the CDR3 is TGTGCCAGCAGTTATGCCGGGACACAGCATGGCTACACCTTC. The chain uses TRBV6-5 and TRBJ1-2; TRBD1 might be the D (6 bases). The V and J ends lost 3 bases and 6 bases respectively, with 14 bases between them. Germline values: CDR1 MNHEY, CDR2 SVGAGI. The CDR3 is 14 amino acids.

The gene calls are TRBV18 and TRBJ2-7; D possibly corresponds to TRBD2 (5 bases). The CDR3 contains 14 residues. V shed 3 bases and J shed 2 bases, with 11 bases lying between them. Germline V gene data show CDR1 as KGHSH and CDR2 as LQKENI. CDR3: CASSPLRGAYEQYF. CDR3 sequence (DNA): TGTGCCAGCTCACCCCTCCGGGGTGCCTACGAGCAGTACTTC.

The CDR3 DNA is TGTGCCAGCAGCTGCCCCTCGGGGGGTGCTACAGATACGCAGTATTTT. Amino acid sequence: CASSCPSGGATDTQYF. The J gene is TRBJ2-3, the V gene TRBV12-1; TRBD2 is the table's D call and was not checked against the DNA. TRBV12-1 is flagged as a pseudogene. This CDR3 comprises 16 residues.

This rearrangement joins TRBV7-2 to TRBJ2-7; 9 nucleotides agree with TRBD2. Trimming removed 4 bases from V and 7 bases from J; junction bases left unmatched: 8. CDR3 size: 14 residues. Germline V gives CDR1 SGHTA, CDR2 FQGNSA. CDR3 coding DNA: TGTGCCAGCAGCTCTTTAGCGGGAGTAAGGGAGCAGTACTTC. The encoded protein is CASSSLAGVREQYF.

This chain joins TRBV6-5 and TRBJ2-2; the D is unclear. The CDR3 covers 14 residues. Per germline, CDR1 MNHEY and CDR2 SVGAGI. Trimming took 6 bases from V and 0 from J, leaving 8 bases between them. CDR3 loop: CASRRKPNTGELFF. In nucleotides, the CDR3 is TGTGCCAGCAGGAGGAAACCGAACACCGGGGAGCTGTTTTTT.

The chain has TRBV5-6 and TRBJ2-7; no clear D. V shed 0 bases and J shed 0 bases, with 13 bases lying between them. The CDR3 is 16 amino acids. The germline CDR1 and CDR2 sequences are SGHDT and YYEEEE. CDR3 residues: CASSLALAASSYEQYF. The CDR3 DNA follows: TGTGCCAGCAGCTTGGCTTTGGCAGCTAGCTCCTACGAGCAGTACTTC.

The chain carries TRBV9 and TRBJ2-7, with 9 bases lining up with TRBD1. The CDR3 is 16 residues long. V dropped 0 bases and J dropped 4; count of bases not matched to a gene: 8. Germline loops: CDR1 SGDLS, CDR2 YYNGEE. The CDR3 coding sequence is TGTGCCAGCAGCGTAGCTGGGACAGGGAATTTGTACGAGCAGTACTTC. Protein sequence: CASSVAGTGNLYEQYF. Full variable domain (rest looked up from reference TRBV9 and TRBJ2-7): DSGVTQTPKHLITATGQRVTLRCSPRSGDLSVYWYQQSLDQGLQFLIQYYNGEERAKGNILERFSAQQFPDLHSELNLSSLELGDSALYFCASSVAGTGNLYEQYFGPGTRLTVT.